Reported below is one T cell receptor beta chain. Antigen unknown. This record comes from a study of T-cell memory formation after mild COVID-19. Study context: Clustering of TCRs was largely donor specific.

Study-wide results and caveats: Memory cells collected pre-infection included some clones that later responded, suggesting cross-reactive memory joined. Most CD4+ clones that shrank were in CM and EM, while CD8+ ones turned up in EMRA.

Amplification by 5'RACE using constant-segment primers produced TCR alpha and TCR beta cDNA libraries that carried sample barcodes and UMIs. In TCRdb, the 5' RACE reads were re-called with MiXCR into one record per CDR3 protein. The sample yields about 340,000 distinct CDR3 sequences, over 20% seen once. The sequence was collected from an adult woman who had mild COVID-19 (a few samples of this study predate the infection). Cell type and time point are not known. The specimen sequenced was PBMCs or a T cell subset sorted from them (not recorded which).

In nucleotides, the CDR3 is TGCAGTGCTAGCCCCCCGGGACAGGGTAACACTGAAGCTTTCTTT. Amino acids: CSASPPGQGNTEAFF. J is TRBJ1-1 and V is TRBV20-1; 9 nucleotides match TRBD1. The CDR3 runs to 15 residues. V gave up 3 bases and J gave up 2 bases; unmatched junction bases: 7. The germline gives CDR1 DFQATT, CDR2 SNEGSKA (reference sequence).